The clone carrying this TCR beta chain was observed a handful of times. Its specificity is unknown. This sample was taken from a study of T-cell reconstitution after alpha-beta-depleted transplantation in children. Study outcomes and limitations: Alpha-beta T cells present about two months after transplant were reported to originate from several hundred expanded graft clones. Hyperexpanded clones declined; after one year, newly produced T cells mostly supplied diversity.

V was clipped by 4 bases and J by 7 bases, with 5 bases between them. Looked up from germline, CDR1 is MNHEY and CDR2 is SVGEGT. The CDR3 consists of 11 residues. TCRbeta library preparation incorporated unique molecular identifiers. TCRdb processed the PCR reads anew with MiXCR; each CDR3 protein has one entry. Of a few hundred thousand distinct CDR3 sequences in the sample, 20% to 30% are singletons; the top ten hold more than 4.5%. Source: PBMCs, mostly from graft donor cells, taken 360 days after TCRalphabeta/CD19-depleted stem cell transplant. The rearrangement links TRBV6-2 or TRBV6-3 to TRBJ2-1; D not certain. The sequence was collected from a female patient under 10 years old who had a stem cell transplant for congenital amegakaryocytic thrombocytopenia, so the T cells may come from the graft donor. Written as DNA, the CDR3 is TGTGCCAGCAGTTGGCGTAATGAGCAGTTCTTC. This encodes CASSWRNEQFF.